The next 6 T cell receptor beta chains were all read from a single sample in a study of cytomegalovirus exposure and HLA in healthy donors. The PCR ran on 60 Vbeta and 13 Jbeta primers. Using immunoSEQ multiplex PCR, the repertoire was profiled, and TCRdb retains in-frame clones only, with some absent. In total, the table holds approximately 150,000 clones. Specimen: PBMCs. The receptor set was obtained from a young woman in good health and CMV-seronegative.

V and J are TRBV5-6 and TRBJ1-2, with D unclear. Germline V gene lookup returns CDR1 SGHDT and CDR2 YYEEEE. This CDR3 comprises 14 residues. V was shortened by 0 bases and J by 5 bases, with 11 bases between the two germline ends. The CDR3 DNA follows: TGTGCCAGCAGCTTGGGGGCAGAAAAATATGGCTACACCTTC. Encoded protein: CASSLGAEKYGYTF.

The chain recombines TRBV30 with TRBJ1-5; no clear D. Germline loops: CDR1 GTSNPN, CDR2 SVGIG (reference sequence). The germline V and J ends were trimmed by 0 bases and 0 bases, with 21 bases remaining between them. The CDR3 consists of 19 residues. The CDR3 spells CAWSVKEGIMDYSNQPQHF. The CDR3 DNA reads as TGTGCCTGGAGTGTAAAGGAGGGCATTATGGATTATAGCAATCAGCCCCAGCATTTT.

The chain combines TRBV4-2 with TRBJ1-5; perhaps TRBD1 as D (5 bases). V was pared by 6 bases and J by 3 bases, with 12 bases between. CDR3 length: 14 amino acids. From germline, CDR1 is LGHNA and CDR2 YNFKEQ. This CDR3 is CASSFGGYNQPQHF. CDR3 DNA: TGTGCCAGCAGTTTTGGGGGGTACAATCAGCCCCAGCATTTT.

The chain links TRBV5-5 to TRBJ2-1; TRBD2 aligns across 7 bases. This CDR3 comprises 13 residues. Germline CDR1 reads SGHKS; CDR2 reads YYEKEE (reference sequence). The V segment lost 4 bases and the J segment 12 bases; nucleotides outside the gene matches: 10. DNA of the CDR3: TGTGCCAGCAGCCTAACGCCCAGGGAGGGGCAGTTCTTC. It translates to CASSLTPREGQFF.

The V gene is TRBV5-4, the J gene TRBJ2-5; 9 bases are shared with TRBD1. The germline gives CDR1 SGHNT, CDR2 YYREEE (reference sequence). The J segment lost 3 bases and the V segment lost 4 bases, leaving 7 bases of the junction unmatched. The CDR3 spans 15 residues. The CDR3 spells CASSVTGTGKETQYF. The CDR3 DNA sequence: TGTGCCAGCAGCGTCACCGGGACAGGGAAAGAGACCCAGTACTTC.

The CDR3 here is CASSAGQGISEAFF. DNA of the CDR3: TGTGCCAGCAGCGCCGGACAGGGCATTTCTGAAGCTTTCTTT. This sequence joins TRBV7-6 and TRBJ1-1, with 8 nucleotides matching TRBD1. Germline CDR1 and CDR2: SGHVS and FNYEAQ. The trim removed 5 bases at V and 6 bases at J, leaving 8 bases unmatched. This CDR3 has 14 residues.